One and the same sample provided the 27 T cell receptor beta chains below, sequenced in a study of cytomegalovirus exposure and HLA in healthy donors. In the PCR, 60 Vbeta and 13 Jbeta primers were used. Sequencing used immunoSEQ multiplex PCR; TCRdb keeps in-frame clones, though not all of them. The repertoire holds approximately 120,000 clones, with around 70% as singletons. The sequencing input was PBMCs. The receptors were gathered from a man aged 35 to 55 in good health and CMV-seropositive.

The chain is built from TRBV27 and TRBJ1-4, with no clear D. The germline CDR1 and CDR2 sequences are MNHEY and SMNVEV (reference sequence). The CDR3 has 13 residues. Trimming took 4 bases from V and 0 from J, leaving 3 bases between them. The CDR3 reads CASSSATNEKLFF. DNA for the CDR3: TGTGCCAGCAGTTCGGCAACTAATGAAAAACTGTTTTTT.

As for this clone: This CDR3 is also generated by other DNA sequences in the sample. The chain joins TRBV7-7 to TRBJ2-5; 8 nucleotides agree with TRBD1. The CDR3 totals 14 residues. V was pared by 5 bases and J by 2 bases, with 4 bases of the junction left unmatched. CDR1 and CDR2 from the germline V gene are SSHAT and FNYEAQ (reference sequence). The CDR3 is CASSPDRGQETQYF. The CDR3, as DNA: TGTGCCAGCAGCCCCGACAGGGGACAAGAGACCCAGTACTTC.

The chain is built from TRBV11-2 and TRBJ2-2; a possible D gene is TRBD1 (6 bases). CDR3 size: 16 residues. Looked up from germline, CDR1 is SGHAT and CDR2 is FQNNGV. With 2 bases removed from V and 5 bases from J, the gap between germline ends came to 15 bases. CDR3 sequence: CASSLNSGGGTGELFF. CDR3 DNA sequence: TGTGCCAGCAGCTTAAATTCTGGGGGCGGAACCGGGGAGCTGTTTTTT.

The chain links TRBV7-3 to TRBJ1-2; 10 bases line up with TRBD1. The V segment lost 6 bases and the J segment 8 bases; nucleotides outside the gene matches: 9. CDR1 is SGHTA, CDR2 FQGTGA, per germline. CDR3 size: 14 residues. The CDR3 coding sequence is TGTGCCAGCAGGCCGGGACAGGGGAGTGGAGGCTACACCTTC. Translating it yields CASRPGQGSGGYTF.

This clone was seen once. In DNA form, the CDR3 reads TGTGCCAGCAGAAACGCGGGGGGTGGGTCCGGGGAGCTGTTTTTT. Encoded protein: CASRNAGGGSGELFF. The chain joins TRBV6-5 to TRBJ2-2; 8 bases agree with TRBD2. This CDR3 region has 15 residues. V shed 6 bases and J 6 bases; nucleotides not matched to a gene: 9. Germline V gene lookup returns CDR1 MNHEY and CDR2 SVGAGI.

As DNA, the CDR3 is TGTGCCAGCAGCCCACTAGCGGCTAGCACAGATACGCAGTATTTT. Translation gives CASSPLAASTDTQYF. The V call is TRBV6-1, the J call TRBJ2-3, with 8 nucleotides matching TRBD2. CDR1 and CDR2 from the germline V gene are MNHNS and SASEGT. Trimming took 6 bases from V and 0 from J; bases not matched to a gene: 5. This CDR3 is 15 amino acids long.

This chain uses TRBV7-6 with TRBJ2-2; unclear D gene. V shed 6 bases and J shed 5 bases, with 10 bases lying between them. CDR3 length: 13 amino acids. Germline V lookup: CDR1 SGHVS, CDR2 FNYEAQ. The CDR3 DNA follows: TGTGCCAGCAGTCCTATCGGGACCGGGGAGCTGTTTTTT. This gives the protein CASSPIGTGELFF. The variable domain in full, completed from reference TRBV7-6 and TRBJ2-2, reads GAGVSQSPRYKVTKRGQDVALRCDPISGHVSLYWYRQALGQGPEFLTYFNYEAQQDKSGLPNDRFSAERPEGSISTLTIQRTEQRDSAMYRCASSPIGTGELFFGEGSRLTVL.

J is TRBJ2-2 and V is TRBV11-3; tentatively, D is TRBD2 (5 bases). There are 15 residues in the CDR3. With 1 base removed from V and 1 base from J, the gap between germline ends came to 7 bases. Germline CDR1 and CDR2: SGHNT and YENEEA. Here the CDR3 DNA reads TGTGCCAGCAGCTTAGGGAGGCAGAACACCGGGGAGCTGTTTTTT. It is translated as CASSLGRQNTGELFF.

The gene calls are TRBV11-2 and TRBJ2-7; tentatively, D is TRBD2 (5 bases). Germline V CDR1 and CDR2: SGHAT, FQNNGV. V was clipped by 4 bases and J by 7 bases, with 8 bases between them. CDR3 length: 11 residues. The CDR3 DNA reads TGTGCCAGCAGCTCACGAGGGGAGCAGTACTTC. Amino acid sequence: CASSSRGEQYF. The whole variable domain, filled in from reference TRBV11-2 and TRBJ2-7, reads EAGVAQSPRYKIIEKRQSVAFWCNPISGHATLYWYQQILGQGPKLLIQFQNNGVVDDSQLPKDRFSAERLKGVDSTLKIQPAKLEDSAVYLCASSSRGEQYFGPGTRLTVT.

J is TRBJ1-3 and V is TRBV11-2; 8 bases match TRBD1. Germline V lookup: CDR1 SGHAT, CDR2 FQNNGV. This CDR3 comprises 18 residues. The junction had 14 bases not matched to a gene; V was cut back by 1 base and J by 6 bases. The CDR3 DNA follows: TGTGCCAGCAGCTTAGCCAGGGGGCGCCTAGACCGACAAAACACCATATATTTT. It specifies CASSLARGRLDRQNTIYF.

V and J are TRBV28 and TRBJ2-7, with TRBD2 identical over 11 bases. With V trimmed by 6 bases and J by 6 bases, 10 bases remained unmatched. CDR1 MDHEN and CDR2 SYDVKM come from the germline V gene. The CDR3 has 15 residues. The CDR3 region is CASSTIAGGPVEQYF. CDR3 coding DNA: TGTGCCAGCAGCACGATAGCGGGAGGGCCGGTCGAGCAGTACTTC.

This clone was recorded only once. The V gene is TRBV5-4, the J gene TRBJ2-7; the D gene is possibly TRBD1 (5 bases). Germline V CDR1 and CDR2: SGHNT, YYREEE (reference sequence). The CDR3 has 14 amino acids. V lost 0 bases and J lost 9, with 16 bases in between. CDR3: CASSLAGQGDGQYF. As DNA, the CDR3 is TGTGCCAGCAGCTTGGCAGGTCAGGGTGACGGGCAGTACTTC.

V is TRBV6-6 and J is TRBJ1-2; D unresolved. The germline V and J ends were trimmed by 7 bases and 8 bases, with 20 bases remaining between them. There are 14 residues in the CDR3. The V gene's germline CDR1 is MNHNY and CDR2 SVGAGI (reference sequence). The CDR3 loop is CASTGRGASWGYTF. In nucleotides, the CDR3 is TGTGCCAGCACGGGGAGAGGCGCCTCGTGGGGCTACACCTTC.

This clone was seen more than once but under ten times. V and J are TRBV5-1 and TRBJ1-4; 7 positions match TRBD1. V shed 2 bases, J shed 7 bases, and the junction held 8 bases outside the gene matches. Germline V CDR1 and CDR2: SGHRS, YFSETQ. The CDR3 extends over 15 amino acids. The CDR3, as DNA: TGCGCCAGCAGCTTAGTACAGGGGACTGGTGAAAAACTGTTTTTT. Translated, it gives CASSLVQGTGEKLFF.

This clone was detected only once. The CDR3 DNA follows: TGTGCCAGCACCCCCCATGTTGCTAGGGAGACCCAGTACTTC. Translated, it gives CASTPHVARETQYF. This chain uses TRBV9 with TRBJ2-5, with D unresolved. The CDR3 spans 14 residues. V lost 6 bases to trimming and J lost 5 bases, with 17 bases between them. The germline V gene has CDR1 SGDLS and CDR2 YYNGEE. The variable domain in full, with the rest retrieved from reference TRBV9 and TRBJ2-5, is DSGVTQTPKHLITATGQRVTLRCSPRSGDLSVYWYQQSLDQGLQFLIQYYNGEERAKGNILERFSAQQFPDLHSELNLSSLELGDSALYFCASTPHVARETQYFGPGTRLLVL.

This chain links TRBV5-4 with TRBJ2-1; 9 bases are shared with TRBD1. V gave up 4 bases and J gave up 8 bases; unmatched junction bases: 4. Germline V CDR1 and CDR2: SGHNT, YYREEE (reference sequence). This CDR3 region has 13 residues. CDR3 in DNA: TGTGCCAGCAGCCGAGGGACAGGGTATGAGCAGTTCTTC. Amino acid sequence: CASSRGTGYEQFF. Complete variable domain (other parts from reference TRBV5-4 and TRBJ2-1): ETGVTQSPTHLIKTRGQQVTLRCSSQSGHNTVSWYQQALGQGPQFIFQYYREEENGRGNFPPRFSGLQFPNYSSELNVNALELDDSALYLCASSRGTGYEQFFGPGTRLTVL.

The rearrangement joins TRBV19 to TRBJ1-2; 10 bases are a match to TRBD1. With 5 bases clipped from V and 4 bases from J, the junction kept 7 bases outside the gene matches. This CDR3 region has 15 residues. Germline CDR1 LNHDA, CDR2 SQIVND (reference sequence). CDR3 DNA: TGTGCCAGTAGTGCTCGACAGGGGGCGGTCTATGGCTACACCTTC. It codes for CASSARQGAVYGYTF.

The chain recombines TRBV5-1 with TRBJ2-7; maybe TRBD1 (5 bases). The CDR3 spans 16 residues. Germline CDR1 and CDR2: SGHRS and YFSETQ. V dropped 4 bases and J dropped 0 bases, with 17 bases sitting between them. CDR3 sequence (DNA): TGCGCCAGCAGCCCGCGGACATTGCCGTCCTCCTACGAGCAGTACTTC. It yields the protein CASSPRTLPSSYEQYF.

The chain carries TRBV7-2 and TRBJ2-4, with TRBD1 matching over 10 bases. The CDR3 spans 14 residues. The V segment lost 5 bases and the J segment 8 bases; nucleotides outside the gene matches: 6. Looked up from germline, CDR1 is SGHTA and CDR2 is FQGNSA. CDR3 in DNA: TGTGCCAGCAGCGCCCAGGGACAGGGGTACATTCAGTACTTC. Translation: CASSAQGQGYIQYF.

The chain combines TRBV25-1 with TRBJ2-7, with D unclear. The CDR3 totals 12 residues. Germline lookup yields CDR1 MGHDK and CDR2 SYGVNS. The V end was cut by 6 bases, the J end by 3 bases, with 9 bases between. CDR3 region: CASSRFGYEQYF. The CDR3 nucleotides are TGTGCCAGCAGCCGATTCGGCTACGAGCAGTACTTC.

The CDR3 DNA reads as TGTGCCATCACCCTGACGGGGATTGGGACTGAAGCTTTCTTT. Its protein is CAITLTGIGTEAFF. This chain joins TRBV10-3 and TRBJ1-1; D is ambiguous. Germline V gives CDR1 ENHRY, CDR2 SYGVKD. The CDR3 runs 14 residues. V was pared by 7 bases and J by 5 bases, with 17 bases between.

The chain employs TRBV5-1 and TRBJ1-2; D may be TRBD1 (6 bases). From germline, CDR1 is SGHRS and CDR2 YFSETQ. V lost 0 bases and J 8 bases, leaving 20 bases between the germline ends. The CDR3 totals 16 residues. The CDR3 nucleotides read TGCGCCAGCAGCTTGGAGGGGGAAGCCTCCCGGCGGGGCTACACCTTC. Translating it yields CASSLEGEASRRGYTF.

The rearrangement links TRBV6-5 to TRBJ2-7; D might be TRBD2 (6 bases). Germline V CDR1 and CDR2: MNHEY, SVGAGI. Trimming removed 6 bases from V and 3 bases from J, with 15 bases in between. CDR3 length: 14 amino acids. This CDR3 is CASSSPYGGYEQYF. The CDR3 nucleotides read TGTGCCAGCAGCAGTCCCTACGGGGGCTACGAGCAGTACTTC.

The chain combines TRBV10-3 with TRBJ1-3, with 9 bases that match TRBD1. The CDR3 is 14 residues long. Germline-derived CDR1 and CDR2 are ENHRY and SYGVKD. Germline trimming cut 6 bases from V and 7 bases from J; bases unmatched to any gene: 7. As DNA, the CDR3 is TGTGCCATCAGCCCCGGGACAGGGAGGAACACCATATATTTT. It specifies CAISPGTGRNTIYF.

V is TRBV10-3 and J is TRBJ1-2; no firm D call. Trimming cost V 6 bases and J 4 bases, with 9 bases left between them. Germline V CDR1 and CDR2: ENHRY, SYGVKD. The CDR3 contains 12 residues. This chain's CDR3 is CAISRERYGYTF. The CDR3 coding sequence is TGTGCCATCAGCCGGGAGCGCTATGGCTACACCTTC.

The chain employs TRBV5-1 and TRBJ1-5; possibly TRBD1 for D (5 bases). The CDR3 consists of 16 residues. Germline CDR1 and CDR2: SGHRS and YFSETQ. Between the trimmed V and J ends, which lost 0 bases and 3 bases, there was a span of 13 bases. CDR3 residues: CASSLDRLGPNQPQHF. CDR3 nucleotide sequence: TGCGCCAGCAGCTTGGATAGACTGGGGCCCAATCAGCCCCAGCATTTT. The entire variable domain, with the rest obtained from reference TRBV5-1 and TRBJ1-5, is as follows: KAGVTQTPRYLIKTRGQQVTLSCSPISGHRSVSWYQQTPGQGLQFLFEYFSETQRNKGNFPGRFSGRQFSNSRSEMNVSTLELGDSALYLCASSLDRLGPNQPQHFGDGTRLSIL.

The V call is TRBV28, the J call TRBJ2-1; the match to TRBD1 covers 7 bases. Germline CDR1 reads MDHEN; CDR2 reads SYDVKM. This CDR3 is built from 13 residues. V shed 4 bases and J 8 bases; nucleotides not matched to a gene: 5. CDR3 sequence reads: CASSSDREDEQFF. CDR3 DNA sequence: TGTGCCAGCAGTTCTGACAGGGAAGATGAGCAGTTCTTC.